This passage covers 3 T cell receptor beta chains from one sample sequenced in a study of human T cells and chemical hapten exposure. Total RNA was extracted from unfractionated whole blood. TCRdb re-called the 5' RACE reads with MiXCR, one entry per CDR3 protein. The sample has more than 60,000 distinct CDR3 sequences, 15% to 20% seen once. Source of these receptors: a female donor in good health.

The gene calls are TRBV7-6 and TRBJ2-3; possible D gene TRBD2, 5 bases. The V gene's germline CDR1 is SGHVS and CDR2 FNYEAQ. CDR3 length: 17 residues. The V end was cut by 4 bases, the J end by 0 bases, with 17 bases between. CDR3 sequence (DNA): TGTGCCAGCAGCTCCCGGGGATTGGGGAAGAGCACAGATACGCAGTATTTT. Translation gives CASSSRGLGKSTDTQYF.

The V and J genes are TRBV29-1 and TRBJ1-1, with no clear D. V lost 7 bases and J 0 bases, leaving 12 bases between the germline ends. The CDR3 is made up of 13 amino acids. CDR1 SQVTM and CDR2 ANQGSEA come from the germline V gene. CDR3 coding DNA: TGCAGCGCCCTTTCAAGGATGAACACTGAAGCTTTCTTT. Protein sequence: CSALSRMNTEAFF.

V gene TRBV5-6 combines with J gene TRBJ2-1, with unresolved D. Germline values: CDR1 SGHDT, CDR2 YYEEEE. The V end was cut by 4 bases, the J end by 4 bases, with 12 bases between. This CDR3 comprises 14 residues. CDR3: CASSLPAEYNEQFF. For the CDR3, the DNA is TGTGCCAGCAGCCTCCCCGCGGAATACAATGAGCAGTTCTTC.